This T cell receptor (beta chain) emerged from a study of OX40 agonist ivuxolimab in advanced cancers. Some clones are missing from TCRdb's copy, which holds only in-frame ones; the method was immunoSEQ multiplex PCR. The sample has 55,000 to 70,000 clones, 89% seen once. The CDR3 has 13 residues. The germline CDR1 and CDR2 sequences are SGDLS and YYNGEE. V lost 4 bases and J 5 bases, leaving 13 bases between the germline ends. The sample here was CD4+ or CD8+ T cells sorted from blood, taken in a trial of the OX40 agonist ivuxolimab. This receptor was obtained from an adult with an advanced solid tumor such as melanoma, head and neck, liver or kidney cancer. The J gene is TRBJ2-7, the V gene TRBV9; possible D gene TRBD1, 6 bases. The CDR3: CASSRMTGDEQYF. CDR3 bases: TGTGCCAGCAGCCGAATGACAGGAGACGAGCAGTACTTC.